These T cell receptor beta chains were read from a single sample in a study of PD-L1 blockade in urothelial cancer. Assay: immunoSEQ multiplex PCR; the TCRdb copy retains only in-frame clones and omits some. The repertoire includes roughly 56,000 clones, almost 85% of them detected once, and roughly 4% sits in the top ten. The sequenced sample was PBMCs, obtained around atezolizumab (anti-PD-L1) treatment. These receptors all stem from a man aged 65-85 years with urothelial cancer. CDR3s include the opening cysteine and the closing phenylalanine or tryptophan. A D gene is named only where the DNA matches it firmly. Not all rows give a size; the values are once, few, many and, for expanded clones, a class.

TGTGCCAGCAGCCAGGACAGTAACACTGAAGCTTTCTTT,CASSQDSNTEAFF,TRBV5-4,.,TRBJ1-1,.
TGCAGCGTTGAAGAGACAGCAAACACTGAAGCTTTCTTT,CSVEETANTEAFF,TRBV29-1,.,TRBJ1-1,.
TGTGCCAGCTCACCAGGGCTGCAAGAGACCCAGTACTTC,CASSPGLQETQYF,TRBV18,.,TRBJ2-5,.
TGTGCCAGCAGCATACAGGGTGGTGAGCAGTTCTTC,CASSIQGGEQFF,TRBV6-6,.,TRBJ2-1,.
TGTGCCAGCATGGGCGTCACAGATACGCAGTATTTT,CASMGVTDTQYF,TRBV7-9,.,TRBJ2-3,.
TGCAGCGTTGAGCGGCAAGAGACCCAGTACTTC,CSVERQETQYF,TRBV29-1,.,TRBJ2-5,many
TGCGCCAGCAGCTTGGGCCCAGGGGGCCCGGGTGGATACAATGAGCAGTTCTTC,CASSLGPGGPGGYNEQFF,TRBV5-1,TRBD1,TRBJ2-1,.
TGTGCCAGCAGCTCCAACCTCGGACAGCAGCAGTTCTTC,CASSSNLGQQQFF,TRBV7-3,.,TRBJ2-1,.
TGTGCCAGCAGCCCTAGGAGTAGCGTGAACACCGGGGAGCTGTTTTTT,CASSPRSSVNTGELFF,TRBV9,.,TRBJ2-2,.
TGTGCCAGCAGCCCCGGGACTAGCGGGAGGCCAGATACGCAGTATTTT,CASSPGTSGRPDTQYF,TRBV5-4,TRBD2,TRBJ2-3,.
TGTGCCAGCATTCAGGCCGACACTGAAGCTTTCTTT,CASIQADTEAFF,TRBV6-6,.,TRBJ1-1,.
TGTGCCAGTTCAGGGACTGCGAACACTGAAGCTTTCTTT,CASSGTANTEAFF,TRBV19,.,TRBJ1-1,.
TGTGCCAGCAGAGGGGGATCGGCCTACGAGCAGTACTTC,CASRGGSAYEQYF,TRBV6-5,.,TRBJ2-7,.
TGCGCCAGCAGCCCGACATCGATAACTAATGAAAAACTGTTTTTT,CASSPTSITNEKLFF,TRBV4-1,.,TRBJ1-4,.
TGCAGTGCCATGAACACTGAAGCTTTCTTT,CSAMNTEAFF,TRBV20-1,.,TRBJ1-1,.
TGTGCCAGCATCCGTGAACCGATGACAGGGAAAACTTCTGGAAACACCATATATTTT,CASIREPMTGKTSGNTIYF,TRBV6-4,TRBD1,TRBJ1-3,.
TGTGCCAGCAGTTACGACAACGGCTCTGGAAACACCATATATTTT,CASSYDNGSGNTIYF,TRBV6-5,.,TRBJ1-3,.
TGCGCCAGCAGCCCCTCTTCCCAGGGGAACTATGGCTACACCTTC,CASSPSSQGNYGYTF,TRBV4-1,.,TRBJ1-2,.
TGTGCCAGCAGCCCTAGCCCCCCCACCGGGGAGCTGTTTTTT,CASSPSPPTGELFF,TRBV2,.,TRBJ2-2,few
TGTGCCAGCCCCCAACGGAGGGCCAATCAGCCCCAGCATTTT,CASPQRRANQPQHF,TRBV19,.,TRBJ1-5,.
TGTGCCGGGAGGGGGGAGGACACCGGGGAGCTGTTTTTT,CAGRGEDTGELFF,TRBV2,.,TRBJ2-2,.
TGCGCCAGCAGGGGGGGAGGGATCGTCCAAGAGACCCAGTACTTC,CASRGGGIVQETQYF,TRBV5-1,TRBD2,TRBJ2-5,.
TGTGCCAGCAGTTTAATACAGGGGACCACCGGGGAGCTGTTTTTT,CASSLIQGTTGELFF,TRBV28,TRBD1,TRBJ2-2,.
TGTGCCAGCAGTTACTCTGGGGGGACTAATGAAAAACTGTTTTTT,CASSYSGGTNEKLFF,TRBV6-5,.,TRBJ1-4,.
TGCAGCGTGACGACTAGCGGGACCAAAGATACGCAGTATTTT,CSVTTSGTKDTQYF,TRBV29-1,TRBD2,TRBJ2-3,.
TGTGCCAGCATTCCTGGGACAGATAATCAGCCCCAGCATTTT,CASIPGTDNQPQHF,TRBV6-6,TRBD1,TRBJ1-5,.
TGTGCCATCAGTGAGTCGGCAGGGAGACAGGTGAACACTGAAGCTTTCTTT,CAISESAGRQVNTEAFF,TRBV10-3,.,TRBJ1-1,.
TGTGCCAGCAGCACTACAACACTGGGAGAGACCCAGTACTTC,CASSTTTLGETQYF,TRBV9,.,TRBJ2-5,.
TGTGCCAGCAGTTTCGGCGGGAGGAAGGAGACCCAGTACTTC,CASSFGGRKETQYF,TRBV27,TRBD2,TRBJ2-5,.
TGTGCCAGCAGCTTGTGGTCAGGGTTGGAAGATACGCAGTATTTT,CASSLWSGLEDTQYF,TRBV5-4,.,TRBJ2-3,.
TGTGCCAGTAGTAGACAGGGGGCACCCTACAATGAGCAGTTCTTC,CASSRQGAPYNEQFF,TRBV19,TRBD1,TRBJ2-1,.
TGTGCCATCAGCCCCACCGACGGGAATGAGCAGTTCTTC,CAISPTDGNEQFF,TRBV10-3,.,TRBJ2-1,.
TGTGCCAGCAGCTTAGTAGGGAGTAGCAATCAGCCCCAGCATTTT,CASSLVGSSNQPQHF,TRBV7-2,.,TRBJ1-5,.
TGTGCCAGCAGCAGGGACAGCTATGGCTACACCTTC,CASSRDSYGYTF,TRBV7-6,TRBD1,TRBJ1-2,.
TGTGCCAGCAGCTTAATATTAGCGGGAGGGACCCACGAGCAGTACTTC,CASSLILAGGTHEQYF,TRBV7-2,TRBD2,TRBJ2-7,.
TGTGCCTGGAGTGGGCGGGGGCAGTCTGCAACTAATGAAAAACTGTTTTTT,CAWSGRGQSATNEKLFF,TRBV30,.,TRBJ1-4,.
TGTGCCAGCAGCTCCCAGGGCAGTGGACCCCGCTCCTACAATGAGCAGTTCTTC,CASSSQGSGPRSYNEQFF,TRBV14,.,TRBJ2-1,few
TGTGCCAGTAGTCCCGGGACTAGCGGGAGAAAAGAGACCCAGTACTTC,CASSPGTSGRKETQYF,TRBV19,TRBD2,TRBJ2-5,.
TGCAGCGTGGGAGACAGGGGGGAGCGGGAGCAGTACTTC,CSVGDRGEREQYF,TRBV29-1,TRBD1,TRBJ2-7,.
TGTGCTGGGACTAGCGGGAGGAACACCGGGGAGCTGTTTTTT,CAGTSGRNTGELFF,TRBV30,TRBD2,TRBJ2-2,.
TGTGCCATCAGTGGAACCGGGACAGGGGGCCGGGAGCAGTACTTC,CAISGTGTGGREQYF,TRBV10-3,TRBD1,TRBJ2-7,.
TGTGCCAGTAGTTACACAGGGGCGAACACTGAAGCTTTCTTT,CASSYTGANTEAFF,TRBV19,TRBD1,TRBJ1-1,.
TGTGCCAGCAGTGAAGGGCGAGCGGAGCTAGCCAAAAACATTCAGTACTTC,CASSEGRAELAKNIQYF,TRBV6-1,.,TRBJ2-4,.
TGCGCCAGCAGCCAAGAGAAACTAGCGGGAGCACATGAGCAGTTCTTC,CASSQEKLAGAHEQFF,TRBV4-1,TRBD2,TRBJ2-1,.
TGCGCCAGCAGCCCTGGACTAGACTCCTACAATGAGCAGTTCTTC,CASSPGLDSYNEQFF,TRBV5-1,TRBD2,TRBJ2-1,few